These 4 T cell receptor beta chains originate from one sample sequenced in a study of blood T cell repertoires in COVID-19. TCRdb's copy holds only in-frame clones and misses some; the assay was immunoSEQ multiplex PCR. This table has around 140,000 clones, about nine tenths appearing once. Sequenced input: peripheral blood. Source of these receptors: a man aged 45-60 years with acute or convalescent COVID-19.

The CDR3 DNA sequence: TGCAGCGTTGGTTCGGGGAGAGCCCGGTCAAGGGAGCAGTACTTC. As protein: CSVGSGRARSREQYF. The rearrangement links TRBV29-1 to TRBJ2-7; possible D gene TRBD2, 5 bases. The CDR3 is 15 amino acids. Trimming shortened V by 4 bases and J by 7 bases, and 23 bases separated the two germline ends. Germline assignment: CDR1 SQVTM and CDR2 ANQGSEA.

The chain carries TRBV3-1 (or the pseudogene TRBV3-2) and TRBJ1-1; tentatively, D is TRBD1 (6 bases). This CDR3 contains 14 residues. Looked up from germline, CDR1 is LGHDT and CDR2 is YNNKEL (reference sequence). Deletions cut 4 bases from V and 3 bases from J, with 12 bases between. As DNA, the CDR3 is TGTGCCAGCAGCCGGACAGCCGGGGACACTGAAGCTTTCTTT. Translated, it gives CASSRTAGDTEAFF.

This clone was observed once. The V and J genes are TRBV27 and TRBJ1-5; D is ambiguous. This CDR3 has 15 residues. With 2 bases removed from V and 2 bases from J, the gap between germline ends came to 10 bases. Germline assignment: CDR1 MNHEY and CDR2 SMNVEV (reference sequence). CDR3 in amino acids: CASSLAHGGNQPQHF. CDR3 DNA: TGTGCCAGCAGTTTAGCCCACGGGGGCAATCAGCCCCAGCATTTT.

This chain connects TRBV11-2 to TRBJ1-6; D is uncertain. The CDR3 loop spans 16 amino acids. Germline V gives CDR1 SGHAT, CDR2 FQNNGV. Trimming left V 7 bases short and J 0 bases short, with 13 bases between. DNA of the CDR3: TGTGCCAGCACCCCAGGACTCAGCTCCTATAATTCACCCCTCCACTTT. Translating it yields CASTPGLSSYNSPLHF.